This T cell receptor (beta chain) was sequenced for a study of cytomegalovirus exposure and HLA in healthy donors. PCR involved 60 Vbeta and 13 Jbeta primers. Generated by immunoSEQ multiplex PCR, the TCRdb table keeps only in-frame clones and is missing some. The sample shows approximately 100,000 clones, 70% to 80% of them seen only once. This CDR3 has 15 amino acids. The germline CDR1 and CDR2 sequences are MDHEN and SYDVKM. J gave up 3 bases and V 3 bases, and 8 bases lay outside the gene matches. This clonotype was sampled from a woman aged 40 to 50 in good health and CMV-seronegative. The sequenced material came from PBMCs. V gene TRBV28 combines with J gene TRBJ2-7, with 7 bases fitting TRBD1. CDR3 amino acids: CASSLLTGRGYEQYF. CDR3 nucleotides: TGTGCCAGCAGTTTGTTGACAGGGAGAGGCTACGAGCAGTACTTC. The full variable domain, in which reference TRBV28 and TRBJ2-7 provide the parts outside the CDR3, is DVKVTQSSRYLVKRTGEKVFLECVQDMDHENMFWYRQDPGLGLRLIYFSYDVKMKEKGDIPEGYSVSREKKERFSLILESASTNQTSMYLCASSLLTGRGYEQYFGPGTRLTVT.